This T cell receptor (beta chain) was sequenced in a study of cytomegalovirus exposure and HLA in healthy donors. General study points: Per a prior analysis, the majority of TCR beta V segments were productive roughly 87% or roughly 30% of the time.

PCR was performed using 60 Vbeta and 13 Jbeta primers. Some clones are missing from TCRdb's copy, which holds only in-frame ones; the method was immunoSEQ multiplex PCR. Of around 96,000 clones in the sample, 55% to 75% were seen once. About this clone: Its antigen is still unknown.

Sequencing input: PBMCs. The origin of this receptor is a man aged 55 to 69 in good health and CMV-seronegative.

As DNA, the CDR3 is TGTGCCAGCAGCCCCGGGGGCCAAGAGACCCAGTACTTC. Residues: CASSPGGQETQYF. The rearrangement joins TRBV9 to TRBJ2-5; D possibly corresponds to TRBD2 (6 bases). There are 13 residues in the CDR3. Germline lookup yields CDR1 SGDLS and CDR2 YYNGEE. With 4 bases removed from V and 1 base from J, the gap between germline ends came to 8 bases. Based on the CDR3 plus reference TRBV9 and TRBJ2-5, the full variable domain is DSGVTQTPKHLITATGQRVTLRCSPRSGDLSVYWYQQSLDQGLQFLIQYYNGEERAKGNILERFSAQQFPDLHSELNLSSLELGDSALYFCASSPGGQETQYFGPGTRLLVL.